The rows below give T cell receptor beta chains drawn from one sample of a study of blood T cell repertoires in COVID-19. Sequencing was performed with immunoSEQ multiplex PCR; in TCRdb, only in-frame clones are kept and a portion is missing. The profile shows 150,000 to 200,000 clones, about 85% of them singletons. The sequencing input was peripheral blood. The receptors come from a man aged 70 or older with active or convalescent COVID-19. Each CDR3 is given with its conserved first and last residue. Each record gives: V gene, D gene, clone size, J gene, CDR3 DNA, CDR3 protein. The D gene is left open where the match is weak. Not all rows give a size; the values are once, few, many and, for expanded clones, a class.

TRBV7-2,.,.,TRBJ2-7,TGTGCCAGCAGCTTTGGGGCTGGGTACGAGCAGTACTTC,CASSFGAGYEQYF
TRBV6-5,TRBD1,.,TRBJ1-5,TGTGCCAGCAGTCCAGACAGGGATCAGCCCCAGCATTTT,CASSPDRDQPQHF
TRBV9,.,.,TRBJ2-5,TGTGCCAGCAGCGTAAGGGCGGGGGAGACCCAGTACTTC,CASSVRAGETQYF
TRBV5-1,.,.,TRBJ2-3,TGCGCCAGCAGCTCGGGTGGAGTGTCAGATACGCAGTATTTT,CASSSGGVSDTQYF
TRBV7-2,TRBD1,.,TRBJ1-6,TGTGCCAGCAGCCCCAGGACAGGGGGTAATTCACCCCTCCACTTT,CASSPRTGGNSPLHF
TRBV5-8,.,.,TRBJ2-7,TGTGCCAGCAGCTCTACCATCTACGAGCAGTACTTC,CASSSTIYEQYF
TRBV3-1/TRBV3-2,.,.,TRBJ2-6,TGTGCCAGCAGCCAAGGAAAAACGGCTGGGGCCAACGTCCTGACTTTC,CASSQGKTAGANVLTF
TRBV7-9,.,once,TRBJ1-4,TGTGCCAGCAGCCTCAGGGTTAATGAAAAACTGTTTTTT,CASSLRVNEKLFF
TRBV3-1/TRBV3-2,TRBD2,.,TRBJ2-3,TGTGCCAGCAGCCATCTAGCGGGAAGCACAGATACGCAGTATTTT,CASSHLAGSTDTQYF
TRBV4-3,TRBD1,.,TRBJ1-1,TGCGCCAGCAGCCAAGGGACAGGGGTTTTAGCTTTCTTT,CASSQGTGVLAFF
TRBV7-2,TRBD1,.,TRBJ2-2,TGTGCCAGCAAACGGACAGGGGCCGGCGGGGAGCTGTTTTTT,CASKRTGAGGELFF
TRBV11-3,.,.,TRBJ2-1,TGTGCCAGCAGCTTAGAGGCAGTCTCTGAGCAGTTCTTC,CASSLEAVSEQFF
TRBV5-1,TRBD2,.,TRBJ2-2,TGCGCCAGCAGCTCTAGCGGATCCGGGGAGCTGTTTTTT,CASSSSGSGELFF
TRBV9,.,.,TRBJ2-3,TGTGCCAGCAGCGGCGGTAGGATGGTCGATACGCAGTATTTT,CASSGGRMVDTQYF
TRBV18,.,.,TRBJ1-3,TGTGCCAGCTCACCAGGGGGCGGATTCAGCAACACCATATATTTT,CASSPGGGFSNTIYF
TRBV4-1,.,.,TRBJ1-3,TGCGCCAGCAGCCAGCCGACGGGAGGAAACACCATATATTTT,CASSQPTGGNTIYF
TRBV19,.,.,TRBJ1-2,TGTGCCAGTAGATATAACTATGGCTACACCTTC,CASRYNYGYTF
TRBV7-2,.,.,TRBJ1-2,TGTGCCAGCAGCTTAGAGTGGTCGGGTTCTGGGGGCTACACCTTC,CASSLEWSGSGGYTF
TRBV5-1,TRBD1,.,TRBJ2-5,TGCGCCAGCAGCCCAGGGACAGCTCAAGAGACCCAGTACTTC,CASSPGTAQETQYF
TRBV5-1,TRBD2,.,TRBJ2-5,TGCGCCAGCAGTTCGGGACTAGCGGCCCAAGAGACCCAGTACTTC,CASSSGLAAQETQYF
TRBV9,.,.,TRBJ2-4,TGTGCCAGCAGCGTAGGGCAGGGTAGGGACATTCAGTACTTC,CASSVGQGRDIQYF
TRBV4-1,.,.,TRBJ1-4,TGCGCCAGCAGCCATGCAGGGGCCGGTGAAAAACTGTTTTTT,CASSHAGAGEKLFF
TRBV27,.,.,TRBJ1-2,TGTGCCAGCAGTTTAAGGGGTAATAACTATGGCTACACCTTC,CASSLRGNNYGYTF
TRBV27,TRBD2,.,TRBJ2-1,TGTGCCAGCAGTTGGGTAGCGGGGGGACCCGCCTCCTACAATGAGCAGTTCTTC,CASSWVAGGPASYNEQFF
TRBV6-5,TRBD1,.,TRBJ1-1,TGTGCCAGCAGGCAGGGGGCCCTACACACTGAAGCTTTCTTT,CASRQGALHTEAFF
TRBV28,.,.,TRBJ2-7,TGTGCCAGCAGTTCTCAGGGAATCGCTAGCGAGCAGTACTTC,CASSSQGIASEQYF